This T cell receptor (beta chain) was recorded in a study of spatial heterogeneity in lung cancer. Findings and limits, study-wide: Blood contained ubiquitous expanded tumor TCRs more at resection than at follow-up.

This clonotype was detected only a few times. Its matching antigen is unknown. The sample's time point: sample taken at primary tumor resection. Sequencing was performed on whole RNA extracted from tumor and nontumor lung tissue, or from frozen PBMC, and the material was left unsorted. The CDR3 loop spans 13 amino acids. Trimming removed 3 bases at V and 6 bases at J, with 11 bases between. TCRdb reanalysed the 5' RACE reads using MiXCR and keeps one entry per CDR3 protein. The table lists roughly 48,000 distinct CDR3 sequences, roughly 5.2% of them singletons. The receptor comes from a male donor with early-stage non-small cell lung cancer. The chain couples TRBV12-3 or TRBV12-4 to TRBJ2-5, with D possibly being TRBD1 (5 bases). This specimen was PBMCs, taken at surgery. CDR3: CASSFQGPKTQYF. CDR3 DNA sequence: TGTGCCAGCAGTTTTCAGGGCCCGAAGACCCAGTACTTC.